These 11 T cell receptor beta chains were all obtained from the same sample, sequenced in a study of OX40 agonist ivuxolimab in advanced cancers. The assay was immunoSEQ multiplex PCR, and TCRdb's table has in-frame clones only and misses some. This table holds approximately 18,000 clones, roughly nine tenths found once. This specimen was CD4+ or CD8+ T cells sorted from blood, taken in a trial of the OX40 agonist ivuxolimab. The receptors stem from an adult with an advanced solid tumor such as melanoma, head and neck, liver or kidney cancer.

The chain links TRBV4-1 to TRBJ1-1; 7 bases map to TRBD1. CDR3 length: 17 amino acids. Germline V CDR1 and CDR2: MGHRA, YSYEKL. J gave up 5 bases and V 1 base, and 13 bases lay outside the gene matches. Here the CDR3 reads CASSQGPSQQGWTEAFF. CDR3 in DNA: TGCGCCAGCAGCCAAGGTCCCTCCCAACAGGGGTGGACTGAAGCTTTCTTT.

In the case of this clone: The same CDR3 arises from other DNA sequences in this sample as well. The V call is TRBV5-1, the J call TRBJ1-1; no clear D gene. This CDR3 comprises 14 residues. Germline CDR1 SGHRS, CDR2 YFSETQ. Trimming removed 1 base at V and 6 bases at J, with 13 bases between. This CDR3 is CASSLQGGVAEAFF. CDR3 DNA sequence: TGCGCCAGCAGCTTGCAAGGCGGGGTTGCTGAAGCTTTCTTT.

This clone was counted a few times. The V gene is TRBV11-2, the J gene TRBJ1-2; D remains unclear. CDR3 size: 13 residues. The V and J ends lost 1 base and 2 bases respectively, with 5 bases between them. Germline loops: CDR1 SGHAT, CDR2 FQNNGV. CDR3 amino acids: CASSLAQNYGYTF. For the CDR3, the DNA is TGTGCCAGCAGCTTAGCCCAGAACTATGGCTACACCTTC.

The chain combines TRBV5-6 with TRBJ1-3; 10 bases are a match to TRBD1. This CDR3 contains 16 residues. J lost 0 bases, V lost 4 bases, and 4 bases had no gene match. Germline CDR1 and CDR2: SGHDT and YYEEEE. CDR3 nucleotide sequence: TGTGCCAGCAGCCGACAGGGGGCTACCTCTGGAAACACCATATATTTT. Residues: CASSRQGATSGNTIYF.

The chain joins TRBV4-1 to TRBJ2-5; D may match TRBD1 or TRBD2 (6 bases each). This CDR3 comprises 13 residues. In germline, CDR1 is MGHRA, CDR2 YSYEKL. Deletions cut 2 bases from V and 9 bases from J, with 13 bases between. The CDR3 reads CASSQWRGEAQYF. The CDR3 coding sequence is TGCGCCAGCAGCCAATGGAGGGGGGAGGCCCAGTACTTC.

V is TRBV7-2 and J is TRBJ1-4, with D unresolved. The germline V gene encodes CDR1 SGHTA and CDR2 FQGNSA. The ends were cut back, 2 bases at V and 7 bases at J, with 8 bases in the middle. CDR3 size: 13 residues. The DNA of the CDR3 is TGTGCCAGCAGCTTAAGGGAGGGTGAAAAACTGTTTTTT. Amino acid sequence: CASSLREGEKLFF.

This clone is a singleton in its sample. The chain employs TRBV19 and TRBJ1-2; tentative D call: TRBD1 (5 bases). Germline V CDR1 and CDR2: LNHDA, SQIVND (reference sequence). Between the trimmed V and J ends, which lost 7 bases and 4 bases, there was a span of 10 bases. The CDR3 has 12 amino acids. The CDR3 sequence is CASTGTFYGYTF. The CDR3 DNA reads as TGTGCCAGTACCGGGACGTTCTATGGCTACACCTTC.

The chain is built from TRBV7-2 and TRBJ2-5; 11 nucleotides line up with TRBD2. Germline V gene sequence: CDR1 SGHTA, CDR2 FQGNSA. Trimming removed 7 bases from V and 5 bases from J; junction bases left unmatched: 6. This CDR3 spans 14 amino acids. CDR3 loop: CASTLAGGMETQYF. The CDR3 region has the DNA TGTGCCAGCACATTAGCGGGGGGGATGGAGACCCAGTACTTC.

This sequence joins TRBV29-1 and TRBJ2-5; D perhaps matches TRBD2 (5 bases). With 3 bases removed from V and 5 bases from J, the gap between germline ends came to 13 bases. Germline V gene lookup returns CDR1 SQVTM and CDR2 ANQGSEA. The CDR3 spans 13 residues. CDR3 DNA: TGCAGCGTTGACGCGGGCCCGTCGGAGACCCAGTACTTC. Translation: CSVDAGPSETQYF.

The chain combines TRBV6-4 with TRBJ2-2; TRBD2 might be the D (5 bases). Trimming shortened V by 6 bases and J by 4 bases, and 9 bases separated the two germline ends. This CDR3 is 13 amino acids long. Germline CDR1 MRHNA, CDR2 SNTAGT. CDR3 sequence (DNA): TGTGCCAGCAGCCTAACTAGCACCGGGGAGCTGTTTTTT. It encodes CASSLTSTGELFF.

The CDR3 DNA follows: TGTGCCAGCAGCTCGCTAGCGGGGGGGCTAACCGGGGAGCTGTTTTTT. Protein product: CASSSLAGGLTGELFF. This chain joins TRBV5-4 and TRBJ2-2; 12 positions match TRBD2. The CDR3 loop spans 16 amino acids. With V trimmed by 3 bases and J by 5 bases, 5 bases remained unmatched. Germline CDR1 and CDR2: SGHNT and YYREEE (reference sequence).